This T cell receptor beta chain is drawn from a study of shared clonotypes between healthy human individuals. Points from the study as a whole: Sampling involved blood alone; tissue repertoires likely differ. Relative to memory subsets, naive subsets generally showed larger estimated richness.

Clones were read by immunoSEQ multiplex PCR, and TCRdb kept only the in-frame ones, dropping some. Of about 1 million clones listed, about 77% are singletons. A note on this clone: Its antigen is undetermined.

Per germline, CDR1 SGHRS and CDR2 YFSETQ. Trimming stripped 0 bases from V and 0 bases from J, with 13 bases between. This CDR3 contains 17 residues. Sequences were obtained from memory CD4+ T cells sorted from blood. Described subset: CD45RA-negative fraction. The rearrangement uses TRBV5-1 and TRBJ2-1; D gene uncertain. The source is a man aged 18-30 years in good health. The CDR3 DNA reads TGCGCCAGCAGCTTGGACACCACAAGTAGCTCCTACAATGAGCAGTTCTTC. Translation gives CASSLDTTSSSYNEQFF.